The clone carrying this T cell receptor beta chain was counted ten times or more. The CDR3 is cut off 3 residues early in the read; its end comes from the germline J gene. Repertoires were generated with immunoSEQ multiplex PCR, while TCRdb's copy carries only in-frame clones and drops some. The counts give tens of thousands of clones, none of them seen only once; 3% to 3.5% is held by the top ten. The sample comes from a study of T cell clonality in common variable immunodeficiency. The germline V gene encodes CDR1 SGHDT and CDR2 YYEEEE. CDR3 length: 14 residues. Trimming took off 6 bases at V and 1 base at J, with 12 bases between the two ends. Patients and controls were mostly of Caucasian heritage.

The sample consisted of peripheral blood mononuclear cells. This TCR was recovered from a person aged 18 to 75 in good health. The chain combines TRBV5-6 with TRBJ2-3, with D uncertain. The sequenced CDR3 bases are TGTGCCAGCACTTCGGGTAGAGGCACAGATACG. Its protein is CASTSGRGTDT. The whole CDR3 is CASTSGRGTDTQYF. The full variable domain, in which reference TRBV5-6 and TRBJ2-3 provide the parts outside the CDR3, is DAGVTQSPTHLIKTRGQQVTLRCSPKSGHDTVSWYQQALGQGPQFIFQYYEEEERQRGNFPDRFSGHQFPNYSSELNVNALLLGDSALYLCASTSGRGTDTQYFGPGTRLTVL.